The present TCR beta chain was sequenced within a study of beta chain features in type 1 diabetes (dated by TCRdb to 2016 to 2018). In the study overall: Patients and healthy donors did not differ in mean age, gender distribution, total cell number or subset yield. A total of around 100 million sorted cells were examined across all samples, and RNA yield correlated strongly with the number of cells per subset. The study compared the TCRB repertoires of sorted circulating CD4+ T cell subsets in recently diagnosed type 1 diabetes patients with those in matched healthy donors. Naive and central memory subsets were obtained from all 30 or so donors, but regulatory and stem cell-like memory subsets were isolated from only 8 patients and about eight healthy donors. On the study overall, not on this receptor specifically: HLA sub-analyses involved small numbers of individuals, so any influence of HLA type on TCRB rearrangement remained unresolved. Because cDNA was sequenced instead of genomic DNA, highly expressing activated cells could be over-represented, though the groups showed no difference in activation or CD3 levels. At VDJ recombination sites, type 1 diabetes patients had fewer insertions and more deleted nucleotides, which implies abnormalities in thymic rearrangement. Naive, central memory and regulatory TCRB repertoires appeared more similar among patients than among healthy donors. PCR may preferentially amplify shorter templates, but because patient and control samples were amplified and corrected together, any resulting skew would affect both groups equally. A moderate but significant shortening of TCRB CDR3 length was observed in type 1 diabetes patients in all four CD4+ subsets.

Each donor gave one peripheral blood draw, roughly 0.12 L on average, collected into heparinised tubes. A BD FACSAria II and a panel including CD45RO, CCR7, CD25, CD127, CD95 and CD27 were used to sort naive, central memory, regulatory and stem cell-like memory CD4+ T cells. A purity above 98% was achieved for all sorted populations. PBMCs were separated immediately by Lymphoprep density gradient centrifugation and were stained directly, without being cultured. Samples were stained and sorted in pairs, with one healthy donor and one patient per experiment, so that batch effects were minimized. At the junction V is shortened by 7 bases and J by 7 bases; bases outside the gene matches: 8. The CDR3 goes from the cysteine to the phenylalanine over 15 residues. Just the 45-base CDR3 DNA is kept, in frame starting at base 1. CDR1 and CDR2 (LNHDA, SQIVND) derive from the germline V gene (reference sequence).

All of the isolated RNA was reverse transcribed with the High Capacity cDNA Reverse Transcription Kit, so expressed TCRB transcripts were sequenced. Deep immunoSEQ sequencing was performed on naive, central memory and regulatory T cell samples, with an average of approximately 3.9 million total reads per sample. Sorted cells were lysed in RLT buffer and RNA was extracted with DNase-treated RNeasy Micro or Mini kits, depending on cell number. To prevent cross-contamination, every cell subset was processed on its own, while patient and healthy donor samples were processed together. The immunoSEQ multiplex PCR was used to amplify TCRB sequences from cDNA, generating 87-bp fragments that spanned the CDR3 region. Sequencing of the amplicons was done on the Illumina HiSeq platform. The original pipeline was this. PCR bias was computationally corrected using synthetic template baselines, reads within Hamming distance 2 were collapsed, and singletons that could not be merged were discarded. Reads were aligned against IMGT to assign V, D and J genes, CDR3 length and insertions or deletions at six rearrangement sites. Within each subset, clonotype counts were normalized to sorted cell number, after which true diversity and Gini coefficients were computed with the tcR R package. The overlap coefficient, calculated on TCRB nucleotide sequences, was used to quantify repertoire sharing. Out-of-frame TCRB sequences from naive cells were analyzed as a proxy for the pre-selection repertoire. This immuneACCESS table, as held by TCRdb, lists in-frame sequences with V and J called but not all clones. Of the missing ones, under half trace to an unresolved V gene in checked studies; the others have no known cause. The DNA was the basis for D and trimming; V, J and clone size are from that table. The sample table shows some 410,000 clones, and approximately 15% are seen once. The ten largest clones capture roughly 0.033% of the sample.

About this clone itself: It lacks a known antigen. No much larger clone exists at a distance of one base, and base qualities are not known.

Recombination linked TRBV19 to TRBJ2-3; the junction holds 13 bases that match TRBD2. This TCR derives from a man aged 25-40 years in good health. Sequences were obtained from naive CD4+ T cells from blood. The cell subset or site label, read with the paper, signifies: true naive CD4+ T cells. The CDR3 region has the sequence CASKKLAGGPNTQYF. In nucleotide form, the sequence is TGTGCCAGTAAAAAACTAGCGGGAGGGCCGAATACGCAGTATTTT.